These T cell receptor beta chains were read from a single sample in a study of cytomegalovirus exposure and HLA in healthy donors. Here immunoSEQ multiplex PCR was the method, and the copy in TCRdb shows in-frame clones only, minus some. The sample lists 40,000 to 55,000 clones, more than 60% occurring once. The sequencing sample was made of PBMCs. These TCRs come from a woman in her thirties or forties in good health and CMV-seropositive. Each CDR3 is given with its conserved first and last residue. The order of the fields is clone size, D gene, J gene, V gene, CDR3 DNA, CDR3 protein. D genes are given only for firm matches. Only some rows state a clone size, as once, few, many or a class for expanded clones.

. | . | TRBJ2-2 | TRBV7-9 | TGTGCCAGCAGCTTCCAGGGGATCACCGGGGAGCTGTTTTTT | CASSFQGITGELFF
. | TRBD1 | TRBJ1-2 | TRBV29-1 | TGCAGCGTTGAAGGGGACAGCGGCGGCTATGGCTACACCTTC | CSVEGDSGGYGYTF
. | TRBD1 | TRBJ2-2 | TRBV6-1 | TGTGCCAGCAGGAGGGGGACAGGCTTCACCGGGGAGCTGTTTTTT | CASRRGTGFTGELFF
few | . | TRBJ1-3 | TRBV7-7 | TGTGCCAGCAGCCTGGGACTTGGAAACACCATATATTTT | CASSLGLGNTIYF
. | TRBD1 | TRBJ2-2 | TRBV29-1 | TGCAGCGTCCGGACAGGGGCTGGGGAGCTGTTTTTT | CSVRTGAGELFF
. | TRBD2 | TRBJ2-7 | TRBV5-1 | TGCGCCAGCAGCTTGGATAGCGGGGGGACCAACGAGCAGTACTTC | CASSLDSGGTNEQYF
. | . | TRBJ2-1 | TRBV5-4 | TGTGCCAGCAGAGGGGGGGGGCCTGGCAATGAGCAGTTCTTC | CASRGGGPGNEQFF
. | . | TRBJ2-5 | TRBV28 | TGTGCCAGCCGTTGGGGGCGGGAGACCCAGTACTTC | CASRWGRETQYF
. | . | TRBJ2-3 | TRBV5-1 | TGCGCCAGCAGCTTCCAAGCGGGTTTCACAGATACGCAGTATTTT | CASSFQAGFTDTQYF
. | TRBD2 | TRBJ2-3 | TRBV2 | TGTGCCAGCAATCCGGCCCGCTCGGGACTACGCACAGATACGCAGTATTTT | CASNPARSGLRTDTQYF
. | TRBD1 | TRBJ2-7 | TRBV5-4 | TGTGCCAGCAGCTTGCCCCGACAGGGGGCCGCCTACGAGCAGTACTTC | CASSLPRQGAAYEQYF
few | TRBD1 | TRBJ1-2 | TRBV30 | TGTGCCTGGAGCCGGACAGGGTCCAACTATGGCTACACCTTC | CAWSRTGSNYGYTF